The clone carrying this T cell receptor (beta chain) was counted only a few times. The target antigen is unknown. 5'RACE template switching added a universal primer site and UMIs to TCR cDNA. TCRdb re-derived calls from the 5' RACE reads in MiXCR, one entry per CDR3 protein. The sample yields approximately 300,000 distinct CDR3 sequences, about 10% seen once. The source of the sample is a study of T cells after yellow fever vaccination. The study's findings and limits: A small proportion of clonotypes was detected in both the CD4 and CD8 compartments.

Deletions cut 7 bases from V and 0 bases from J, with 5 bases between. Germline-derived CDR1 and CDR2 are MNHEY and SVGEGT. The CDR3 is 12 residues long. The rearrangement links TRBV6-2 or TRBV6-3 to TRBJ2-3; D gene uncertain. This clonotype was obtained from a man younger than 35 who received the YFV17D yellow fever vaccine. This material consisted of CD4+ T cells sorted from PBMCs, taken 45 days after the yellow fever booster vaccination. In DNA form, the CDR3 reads TGTGCCAGCACCCGGAGCACAGATACGCAGTATTTT. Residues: CASTRSTDTQYF.